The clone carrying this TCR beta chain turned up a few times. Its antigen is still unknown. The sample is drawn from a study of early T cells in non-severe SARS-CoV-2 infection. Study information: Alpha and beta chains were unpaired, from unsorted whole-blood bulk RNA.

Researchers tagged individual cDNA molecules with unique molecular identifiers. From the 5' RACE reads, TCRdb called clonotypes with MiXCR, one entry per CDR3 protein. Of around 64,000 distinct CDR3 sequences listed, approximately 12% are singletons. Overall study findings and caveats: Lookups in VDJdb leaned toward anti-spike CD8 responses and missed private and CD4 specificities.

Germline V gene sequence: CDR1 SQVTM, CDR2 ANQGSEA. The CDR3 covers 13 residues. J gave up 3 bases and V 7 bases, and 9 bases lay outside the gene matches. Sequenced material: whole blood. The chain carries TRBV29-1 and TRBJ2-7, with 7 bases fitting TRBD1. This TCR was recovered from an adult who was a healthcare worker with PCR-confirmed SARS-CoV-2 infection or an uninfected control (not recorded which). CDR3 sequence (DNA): TGCAGCGCCTTGGGACAGAGCCTCTACGAGCAGTACTTC. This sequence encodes CSALGQSLYEQYF.